This T cell receptor beta chain was recorded in a study of CD8+ T cells in alopecia areata. Notes on this clone: Its antigen remains unidentified.

Study conclusions and caveats: Scalp repertoires also include resident alphabeta T cells from normal skin. Mouse data revealed clearer TCR sharing than patient data did, a gap possibly tied to HLA. It was lesional scalp, especially alopecia totalis/universalis, that showed higher clonality than normal scalp.

Once RNA had been extracted, it was reverse transcribed into cDNA to act as the sequencing template. TCRdb's table, derived via immunoSEQ multiplex PCR, lists solely in-frame clones and lacks some. This table holds about 140,000 clones, 45% to 60% found once. The V gene's germline CDR1 is MDHEN and CDR2 SYDVKM. Trimming removed 4 bases from V and 4 bases from J; junction bases left unmatched: 4. The CDR3 runs 14 residues. The sample was CD4+ T cells sorted from blood. The source is a human donor in good health. The rearrangement uses TRBV28 and TRBJ2-5; 9 nucleotides align to TRBD1. The CDR3 DNA reads TGTGCCAGCAGTTCCTCGGGACAGGGAGAGACCCAGTACTTC. It yields the protein CASSSSGQGETQYF.